The rows below give T cell receptor beta chains drawn from one sample of a study of CD8 T cells in Susac syndrome. TCRdb independently ran MiXCR on the immunoSEQ multiplex PCR reads; one entry per CDR3 protein. The sample comprises 250,000 to 350,000 distinct CDR3 sequences, about 91% of which are singletons, and over 0.065% rests with the top ten. The specimen sequenced was CD4+ T cells from PBMCs. The receptors were sampled from a human donor with multiple sclerosis. Both conserved end residues are part of each CDR3. Fields, in order: J gene, clone size, V gene, D gene, CDR3 protein, CDR3 DNA. D genes are given only for firm matches. Some rows have no size entry. The others give once, few or many, or a class for an expanded clone.

TRBJ2-5 | . | TRBV3-1 | . | CASSQDRAGTQYF | TGTGCCAGCAGCCAAGATCGAGCTGGGACCCAGTACTTC
TRBJ2-1 | . | TRBV20-1 | TRBD2 | CSARDSSGRIDEQFF | TGCAGTGCTAGAGATAGTAGCGGGAGAATAGATGAGCAGTTCTTC
TRBJ2-7 | . | TRBV5-4 | . | CASSRGQTNYEQYF | TGTGCCAGCAGCCGCGGACAGACTAACTACGAGCAGTACTTC
TRBJ2-7 | . | TRBV7-2 | . | CASSLPRLYEQYF | TGTGCCAGCAGCTTACCCAGACTCTACGAGCAGTACTTC
TRBJ1-2 | once | TRBV14 | . | CASSRAASYGYTF | TGTGCCAGCAGCCGGGCCGCGAGCTATGGCTACACCTTC
TRBJ2-6 | . | TRBV29-1 | TRBD1 | CSVPQGAGGANVLTF | TGCAGCGTCCCACAGGGGGCCGGTGGGGCCAACGTCCTGACTTTC
TRBJ2-1 | . | TRBV7-2 | . | CASSSVSGNEQFF | TGTGCCAGCAGCTCTGTCTCGGGGAATGAGCAGTTCTTC
TRBJ2-6 | once | TRBV14 | TRBD1 | CASSQGRGPGANVLTF | TGTGCCAGCAGCCAAGGCAGGGGGCCCGGGGCCAACGTCCTGACTTTC
TRBJ2-1 | once | TRBV5-1 | TRBD1 | CASSLETTRGYNEQFF | TGCGCCAGCAGCTTGGAGACAACCAGGGGGTACAATGAGCAGTTCTTC
TRBJ1-5 | . | TRBV12-3/TRBV12-4 | TRBD1 | CASSPRQGPGPQHF | TGTGCCAGCAGTCCCCGACAGGGTCCGGGGCCCCAGCATTTT
TRBJ1-5 | . | TRBV7-2 | TRBD1 | CASSRTGVSNQPQHF | TGTGCCAGCAGCCGGACAGGGGTGAGCAATCAGCCCCAGCATTTT
TRBJ2-3 | few | TRBV12-3/TRBV12-4 | TRBD2 | CASSSGLAGGPGDTQYF | TGTGCCAGCAGTTCGGGACTAGCGGGAGGGCCGGGAGATACGCAGTATTTT
TRBJ2-5 | . | TRBV18 | TRBD2 | CASSQNRQTSGQETQYF | TGTGCCAGCTCCCAAAATCGACAGACTAGCGGCCAAGAGACCCAGTACTTC
TRBJ1-2 | once | TRBV3-1 | . | CASSQGIGQLNYGYTF | TGTGCCAGCAGCCAAGGCATTGGACAGCTGAACTATGGCTACACCTTC
TRBJ2-2 | . | TRBV19 | . | CASSISVGGELFF | TGTGCCAGTAGTATTTCGGTTGGCGGGGAGCTGTTTTTT
TRBJ2-7 | . | TRBV19 | TRBD1 | CASANRDRGAQYF | TGTGCCAGCGCGAACCGGGACAGGGGAGCGCAGTACTTC
TRBJ2-5 | . | TRBV30 | TRBD1 | CAWSTGRLSETQYF | TGTGCCTGGTCGACAGGGCGGCTATCAGAGACCCAGTACTTC
TRBJ2-7 | once | TRBV23-1 | TRBD1 | CASSSPAGQGRHPGEQYF | TGCGCCAGCAGTTCCCCGGCGGGACAGGGGCGACACCCGGGCGAGCAGTACTTC
TRBJ1-2 | . | TRBV19 | TRBD1 | CASSISRRGLDGYTF | TGTGCCAGTAGTATTTCCCGCAGGGGGCTTGATGGCTACACCTTC
TRBJ1-1 | . | TRBV12-3/TRBV12-4 | . | CASSPQGLGEAFF | TGTGCCAGCAGTCCTCAGGGGTTGGGTGAAGCTTTCTTT
TRBJ2-7 | . | TRBV7-9 | TRBD2 | CASSQTGGSEQYF | TGTGCCAGCAGTCAAACGGGCGGGAGCGAGCAGTACTTC
TRBJ2-4 | . | TRBV27 | . | CASSWSRVRDIQYF | TGTGCCAGCAGTTGGAGTAGGGTCAGGGACATTCAGTACTTC
TRBJ2-5 | . | TRBV20-1 | TRBD2 | CSAPPPSGGQETQYF | TGCAGTGCGCCCCCCCCTAGCGGGGGACAAGAGACCCAGTACTTC
TRBJ1-3 | . | TRBV18 | . | CASSPPTRLLTSYSGNTIYF | TGTGCCAGCTCACCGCCGACAAGATTACTAACCTCCTACTCTGGAAACACCATATATTTT
TRBJ1-3 | . | TRBV11-3 | TRBD1 | CASSSRTGFFSGNTIYF | TGTGCCAGCAGCTCACGGACAGGCTTTTTCTCTGGAAACACCATATATTTT
TRBJ2-7 | few | TRBV30 | TRBD2 | CAWKETSRYEQYF | TGTGCCTGGAAAGAGACTAGCCGCTACGAGCAGTACTTC
TRBJ2-7 | . | TRBV29-1 | . | CSVESRDYEQYF | TGCAGCGTTGAGTCGCGGGACTACGAGCAGTACTTC
TRBJ1-2 | . | TRBV30 | . | CAWGTLSFDGYTF | TGTGCCTGGGGGACCCTCTCCTTCGATGGCTACACCTTC
TRBJ1-1 | once | TRBV7-3 | . | CASSKVGWNTEAFF | TGTGCCAGCTCGAAGGTCGGTTGGAACACTGAAGCTTTCTTT
TRBJ2-2 | few | TRBV18 | . | CASSPPAGNTGELFF | TGTGCCAGCTCACCACCTGCAGGGAACACCGGGGAGCTGTTTTTT
TRBJ2-1 | . | TRBV12-3/TRBV12-4 | . | CASKPRGTYNEQFF | TGTGCCAGCAAACCGAGGGGGACCTACAATGAGCAGTTCTTC
TRBJ2-1 | . | TRBV6-6 | TRBD2 | CASSSKAGRVDEQFF | TGTGCCAGCAGTTCGAAAGCGGGGAGGGTCGATGAGCAGTTCTTC
TRBJ2-7 | . | TRBV5-1 | . | CASSQPTDTSSSYEQYF | TGCGCCAGCAGCCAACCCACCGACACCTCGAGCTCCTACGAGCAGTACTTC
TRBJ1-1 | few | TRBV19 | . | CASSIDTEAFF | TGTGCCAGTAGTATCGACACTGAAGCTTTCTTT
TRBJ1-2 | . | TRBV4-1 | . | CASSQRPTGPYGYTF | TGCGCCAGCAGCCAACGACCCACAGGCCCCTATGGCTACACCTTC
TRBJ2-7 | . | TRBV6-2/TRBV6-3 | TRBD2 | CASRSSSGRSYEQYF | TGTGCCAGCAGATCCTCTAGCGGCAGGTCCTACGAGCAGTACTTC
TRBJ2-7 | . | TRBV20-1 | . | CSAARTVSYEQYF | TGCAGTGCCGCTAGGACGGTTTCCTACGAGCAGTACTTC
TRBJ2-7 | . | TRBV30 | TRBD1 | CAWSVNRGREQYF | TGTGCCTGGAGTGTAAACAGGGGGAGAGAGCAGTACTTC
TRBJ2-3 | once | TRBV7-3 | . | CASSLTTRTDTQYF | TGTGCCAGCAGCTTAACGACGAGGACAGATACGCAGTATTTT
TRBJ2-3 | . | TRBV4-2 | TRBD2 | CASSQEVAGGGDTQYF | TGTGCCAGCAGCCAAGAGGTAGCGGGGGGCGGGGATACGCAGTATTTT